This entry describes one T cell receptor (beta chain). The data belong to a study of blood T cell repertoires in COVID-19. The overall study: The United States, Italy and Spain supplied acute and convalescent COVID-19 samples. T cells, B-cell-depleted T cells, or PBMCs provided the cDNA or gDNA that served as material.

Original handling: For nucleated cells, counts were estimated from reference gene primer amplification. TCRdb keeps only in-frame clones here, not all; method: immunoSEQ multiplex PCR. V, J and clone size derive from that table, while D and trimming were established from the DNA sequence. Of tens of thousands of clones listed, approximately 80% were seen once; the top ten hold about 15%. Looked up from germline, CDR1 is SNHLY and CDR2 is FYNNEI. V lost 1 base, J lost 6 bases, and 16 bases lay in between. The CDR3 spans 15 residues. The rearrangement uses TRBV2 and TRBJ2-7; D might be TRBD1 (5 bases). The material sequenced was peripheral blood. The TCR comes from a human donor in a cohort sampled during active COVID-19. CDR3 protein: CASSEVPRDLAEQYF. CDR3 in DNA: TGTGCCAGCAGTGAAGTCCCCAGGGATCTGGCCGAGCAGTACTTC.